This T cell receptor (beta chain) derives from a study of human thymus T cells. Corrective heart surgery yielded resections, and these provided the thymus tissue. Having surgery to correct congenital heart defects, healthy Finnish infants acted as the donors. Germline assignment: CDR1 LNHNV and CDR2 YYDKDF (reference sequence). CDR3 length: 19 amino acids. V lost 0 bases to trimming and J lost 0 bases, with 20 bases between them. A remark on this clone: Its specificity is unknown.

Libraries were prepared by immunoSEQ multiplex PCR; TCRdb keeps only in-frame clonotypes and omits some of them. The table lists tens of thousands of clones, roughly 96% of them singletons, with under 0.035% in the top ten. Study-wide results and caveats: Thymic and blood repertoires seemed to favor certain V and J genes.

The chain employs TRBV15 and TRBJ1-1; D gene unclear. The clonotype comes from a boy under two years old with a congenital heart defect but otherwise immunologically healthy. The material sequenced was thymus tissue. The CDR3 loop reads CATSRDAFMPRTLNTEAFF. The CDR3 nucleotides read TGTGCCACCAGCAGAGATGCTTTTATGCCCAGGACTCTGAACACTGAAGCTTTCTTT.